Below, one T cell receptor beta chain is given with its context. What it recognizes is unknown. The entry originates in a study of T cells in Graves' hyperthyroidism and ophthalmopathy. Study results and limitations: Ophthalmopathy could be told apart from stable hyperthyroidism with a 13 V-J model. Most thyroid clonotypes with frequency above 0.001 were detected in blood. Prediction of ophthalmopathy progression came a median approximately 6.6 months pre-onset.

From germline, CDR1 is KGHSH and CDR2 LQKENI. The V end was cut by 1 base, the J end by 2 bases, with 17 bases between. The CDR3 sequence is 17 residues long. Amplification of TCR beta CDR3 regions was performed using RNA transcripts as template. HTBI primers were used for first-round RT-PCR of the TCR CDR3. TCRdb recomputed calls from the multiplex PCR reads with MiXCR, one row per CDR3 protein. In the table there are over 650,000 distinct CDR3 sequences, over 40% of which are singletons. The chain employs TRBV18 and TRBJ1-1, with D possibly matching TRBD1 (5 bases). Sequencing used peripheral blood or thyroid tissue (not recorded which). The clonotype originates from an adult man with Graves' disease, either hyperthyroidism or ophthalmopathy (not recorded which). The CDR3 region is CASSPQQGARGNTEAFF. CDR3 in DNA: TGTGCCAGCTCACCACAGCAAGGGGCACGGGGTAACACTGAAGCTTTCTTT. The entire variable domain, with the rest obtained from reference TRBV18 and TRBJ1-1, is as follows: NAGVMQNPRHLVRRRGQEARLRCSPMKGHSHVYWYRQLPEEGLKFMVYLQKENIIDESGMPKERFSAEFPKEGPSILRIQQVVRGDSAAYFCASSPQQGARGNTEAFFGQGTRLTVV.